Shown below are 18 T cell receptor beta chains from a single sample sequenced in a study of blood T cell repertoires in COVID-19 (dated by TCRdb to 2020 to 2022). Library preparation was by the immunoSEQ multiplex PCR assay. In TCRdb, the immuneACCESS table is reduced to in-frame sequences with V and J assigned. These tables do not hold every clone; where another copy was compared, an unresolved V gene accounts for under half, and the others remain unexplained. This sample comprises approximately 200,000 clones, roughly nine tenths of them detected only once. The ten largest clones represent 9.5% to 14% of the sample. The sample comprised PBMCs or T cells enriched from blood (not recorded which). These receptors came from a man aged 25-40 years who had recovered from COVID-19.

The V gene is TRBV13, the J gene TRBJ2-7; 8 nucleotides align to TRBD2. The germline V gene encodes CDR1 PRHDT and CDR2 FYEKMQ (reference sequence). The junction had 9 bases not matched to a gene; V was cut back by 4 bases and J by 4 bases. The CDR3 is 15 residues long. Written as DNA, the CDR3 is TGTGCCAGCAGCTCCCCCGGGAGGGCTTGGTACGAGCAGTACTTC. Protein: CASSSPGRAWYEQYF.

The chain joins TRBV19 to TRBJ2-1; 7 nucleotides match TRBD2. This CDR3 is built from 16 residues. After removal of 3 bases from V and 4 bases from J, the junction contained 9 bases not matched to a gene. CDR1 and CDR2 from the germline V gene are LNHDA and SQIVND (reference sequence). The DNA for the CDR3 is TGTGCCAGTAGTATTTCTGCGACTAGCAGTTACAATGAGCAGTTCTTC. Protein: CASSISATSSYNEQFF.

The rearrangement links TRBV19 to TRBJ2-7; 10 nucleotides match TRBD2. The trim removed 5 bases at V and 4 bases at J, leaving 5 bases unmatched. Germline V gene data show CDR1 as LNHDA and CDR2 as SQIVND (reference sequence). This CDR3 region has 14 residues. The CDR3 is CASSQLAGRYEQYF. The DNA of the CDR3 is TGTGCCAGTAGTCAACTAGCGGGGAGGTACGAGCAGTACTTC.

This chain uses TRBV28 with TRBJ2-1; 9 bases map to TRBD2. The V gene's germline CDR1 is MDHEN and CDR2 SYDVKM. The CDR3 is 17 residues long. V trimming: 6 bases; J trimming: 4 bases; junction bases outside the gene matches: 13. In nucleotides, the CDR3 is TGTGCCAGCAGCCTAAGACCGGGACTAGCTCTTTACAATGAGCAGTTCTTC. Translating gives CASSLRPGLALYNEQFF.

The CDR3 DNA reads TGTGCCATCACTAGTCCAGCGAACACCGGGGAGCTGTTTTTT. It translates to CAITSPANTGELFF. V and J are TRBV10-3 and TRBJ2-2; D is unresolved. Germline values: CDR1 ENHRY, CDR2 SYGVKD. V gave up 7 bases and J gave up 0 bases, with 9 bases separating them. The CDR3 is 14 residues long.

This chain uses TRBV5-1 with TRBJ2-4, with 7 bases that match TRBD1. The trim removed 0 bases at V and 6 bases at J, leaving 6 bases unmatched. Per the germline V gene, CDR1 is SGHRS and CDR2 is YFSETQ. This CDR3 has 15 amino acids. The CDR3 sequence: CASSLADRAGNIQYF. CDR3 coding DNA: TGCGCCAGCAGCTTGGCAGACAGGGCCGGAAACATTCAGTACTTC.

The CDR3 DNA sequence: TGTGCCAGCAGTCTCAGGACTAGCAACGACGAGCAGTACTTC. Amino acid sequence: CASSLRTSNDEQYF. J is TRBJ2-7 and V is TRBV6-2 or TRBV6-3; TRBD2 aligns across 8 bases. The CDR3 totals 14 residues. Germline V CDR1 and CDR2: MNHEY, SVGEGT. J was trimmed by 5 bases and V by 5 bases; bases with no gene match: 8.

The gene calls are TRBV5-4 and TRBJ1-2; 8 nucleotides agree with TRBD1. After removal of 4 bases from V and 6 bases from J, the junction contained 8 bases not matched to a gene. This CDR3 spans 14 amino acids. CDR1 is SGHNT, CDR2 YYREEE, per germline (reference sequence). The CDR3 here is CASSELDRGNGYTF. DNA for the CDR3: TGTGCCAGCAGCGAGCTCGACAGGGGAAATGGCTACACCTTC. The full variable domain, rest sourced from reference TRBV5-4 and TRBJ1-2, is ETGVTQSPTHLIKTRGQQVTLRCSSQSGHNTVSWYQQALGQGPQFIFQYYREEENGRGNFPPRFSGLQFPNYSSELNVNALELDDSALYLCASSELDRGNGYTFGSGTRLTVV.

The rearrangement joins TRBV5-1 to TRBJ1-1; weak D call: TRBD1 (5 bases). The CDR3 spans 14 residues. V dropped 4 bases and J dropped 2 bases, with 12 bases sitting between them. Germline loops: CDR1 SGHRS, CDR2 YFSETQ. CDR3 residues: CASSVREGNTEAFF. The DNA for the CDR3 is TGCGCCAGCAGCGTCAGGGAGGGCAACACTGAAGCTTTCTTT.

This chain links TRBV13 with TRBJ2-2, with D maybe TRBD2 (5 bases). V was pared by 2 bases and J by 5 bases, with 15 bases between. Germline V gene data show CDR1 as PRHDT and CDR2 as FYEKMQ (reference sequence). This CDR3 is 16 amino acids long. The CDR3 bases are TGTGCCAGCAGCTTAATCCGTTCGAAGCGGACCGGGGAGCTGTTTTTT. It is translated as CASSLIRSKRTGELFF.

This clone was picked up a small number of times. This sequence joins TRBV12-3 or TRBV12-4 and TRBJ2-7; D may be TRBD2 (5 bases). This CDR3 is 12 amino acids long. V lost 3 bases, J lost 5 bases, and 8 bases lay in between. This CDR3 reads CASSLSGNEQYF. CDR3 in DNA: TGTGCCAGCAGTTTGAGCGGTAACGAGCAGTACTTC.

V gene TRBV19 combines with J gene TRBJ2-1; maybe TRBD2 (6 bases). CDR3 length: 14 residues. Trimming removed 4 bases from V and 10 bases from J, with 17 bases in between. The germline V gene has CDR1 LNHDA and CDR2 SQIVND (reference sequence). The CDR3 DNA follows: TGTGCCAGTAGTAGGGGAGGTACTGATCGGGAGCAGTTCTTC. Its protein product is CASSRGGTDREQFF. Complete variable domain (other parts from reference TRBV19 and TRBJ2-1): DGGITQSPKYLFRKEGQNVTLSCEQNLNHDAMYWYRQDPGQGLRLIYYSQIVNDFQKGDIAEGYSVSREKKESFPLTVTSAQKNPTAFYLCASSRGGTDREQFFGPGTRLTVL.

The chain uses TRBV5-1 and TRBJ1-6; 7 nucleotides agree with TRBD1. The J segment lost 8 bases and the V segment lost 0 bases, leaving 8 bases of the junction unmatched. Germline CDR1 and CDR2: SGHRS and YFSETQ. The CDR3 is 16 amino acids. CDR3 region: CASSLVAGGNYSPLHF. CDR3 coding DNA: TGCGCCAGCAGCTTGGTGGCAGGGGGTAACTATTCACCCCTCCACTTT.

This clone was recorded a few times. This chain joins TRBV9 and TRBJ1-2; TRBD1 is a possible D gene (6 bases). Between the trimmed V and J ends, which lost 3 bases and 5 bases, there was a span of 8 bases. The CDR3 is 12 amino acids. Germline V gives CDR1 SGDLS, CDR2 YYNGEE. The CDR3 coding sequence is TGTGCCAGCAGCGACCAGGGGTATGGCTACACCTTC. This translates into CASSDQGYGYTF.

The chain employs TRBV28 and TRBJ1-2; a weak D match, TRBD1 (6 bases). Trimming cost V 1 base and J 4 bases, with 7 bases left between them. Per the germline V gene, CDR1 is MDHEN and CDR2 is SYDVKM. This CDR3 comprises 13 residues. For the CDR3, the DNA is TGTGCCAGCAGTTTATCAGGGGCCTATGGCTACACCTTC. Amino acid sequence: CASSLSGAYGYTF.

This clone was counted between two and nine times. The rearrangement uses TRBV19 and TRBJ1-5; TRBD1 aligns across 7 bases. This CDR3 has 14 residues. V dropped 3 bases and J dropped 5; count of bases not matched to a gene: 4. CDR1 and CDR2 (germline): LNHDA, SQIVND (reference sequence). Here the CDR3 reads CASSIRRGDQPQHF. The CDR3 nucleotides are TGTGCCAGTAGTATCCGCAGGGGGGATCAGCCCCAGCATTTT.

The J gene is TRBJ2-5, the V gene TRBV11-3; 8 positions match TRBD1. The J segment lost 4 bases and the V segment lost 3 bases, leaving 10 bases of the junction unmatched. From germline, CDR1 is SGHNT and CDR2 YENEEA. The CDR3 has 16 amino acids. CDR3 amino acids: CASSLGLGQDGETQYF. CDR3 bases: TGTGCCAGCAGCTTGGGCCTGGGACAGGATGGAGAGACCCAGTACTTC.

V usage is TRBV5-1 and J usage is TRBJ2-2; 7 bases are a match to TRBD2. Germline values: CDR1 SGHRS, CDR2 YFSETQ. The V segment lost 2 bases and the J segment 1 base; nucleotides outside the gene matches: 2. The CDR3 has 15 amino acids. The CDR3 bases are TGCGCCAGCAGCTTCAGCGGGATGAACACCGGGGAGCTGTTTTTT. This codes for CASSFSGMNTGELFF.